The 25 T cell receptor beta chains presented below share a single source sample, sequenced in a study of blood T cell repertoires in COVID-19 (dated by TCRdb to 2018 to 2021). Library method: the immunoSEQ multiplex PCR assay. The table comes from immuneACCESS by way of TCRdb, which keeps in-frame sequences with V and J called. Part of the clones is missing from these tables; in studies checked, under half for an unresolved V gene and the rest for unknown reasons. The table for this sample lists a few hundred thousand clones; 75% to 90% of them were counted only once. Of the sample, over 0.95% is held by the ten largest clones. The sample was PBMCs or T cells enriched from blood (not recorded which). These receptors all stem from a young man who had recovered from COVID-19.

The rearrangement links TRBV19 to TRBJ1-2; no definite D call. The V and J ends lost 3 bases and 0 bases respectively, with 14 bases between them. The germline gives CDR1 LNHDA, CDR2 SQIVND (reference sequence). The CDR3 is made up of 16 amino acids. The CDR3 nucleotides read TGTGCCAGTAGTATGGTGGAGGGCGGAGCTAACTATGGCTACACCTTC. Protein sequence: CASSMVEGGANYGYTF.

The CDR3 protein is CASSESHRNEQYF. The CDR3 DNA reads TGTGCCAGCAGTGAATCCCACAGGAACGAGCAGTACTTC. V and J are TRBV2 and TRBJ2-7, with TRBD1 as a possible D gene (5 bases). The CDR3 is 13 amino acids. V was trimmed by 2 bases and J by 5 bases, leaving 10 bases between them. CDR1 is SNHLY and CDR2 is FYNNEI in the germline V gene.

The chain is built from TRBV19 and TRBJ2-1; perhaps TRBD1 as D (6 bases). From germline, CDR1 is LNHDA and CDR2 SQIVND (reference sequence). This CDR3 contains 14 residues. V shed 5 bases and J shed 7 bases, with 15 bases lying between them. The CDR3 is CASSWSFRGNEQFF. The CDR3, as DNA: TGTGCCAGTAGTTGGTCCTTCAGGGGAAATGAGCAGTTCTTC.

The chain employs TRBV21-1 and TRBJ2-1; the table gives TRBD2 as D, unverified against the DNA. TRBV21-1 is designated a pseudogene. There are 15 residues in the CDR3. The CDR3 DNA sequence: TGTGCCAGCAGCAATTGGAGGTATCCGTACAATGAGCAGTTCTTC. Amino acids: CASSNWRYPYNEQFF.

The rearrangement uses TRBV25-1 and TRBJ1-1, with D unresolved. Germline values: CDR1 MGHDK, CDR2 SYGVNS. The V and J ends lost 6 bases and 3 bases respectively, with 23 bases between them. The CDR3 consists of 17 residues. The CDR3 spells CASRQFTRRVGDTEAFF. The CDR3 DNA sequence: TGTGCCAGCAGACAATTTACCCGGAGGGTGGGAGACACTGAAGCTTTCTTT.

CDR3 in DNA: TGCGCCAGCAGCTTTGGAGAGAACACTGAAGCTTTCTTT. Encoded protein: CASSFGENTEAFF. The chain has TRBV5-1 and TRBJ1-1, with unresolved D. Germline CDR1 SGHRS, CDR2 YFSETQ. Trimming left V 2 bases short and J 1 base short, with 6 bases between. The CDR3 spans 13 residues.

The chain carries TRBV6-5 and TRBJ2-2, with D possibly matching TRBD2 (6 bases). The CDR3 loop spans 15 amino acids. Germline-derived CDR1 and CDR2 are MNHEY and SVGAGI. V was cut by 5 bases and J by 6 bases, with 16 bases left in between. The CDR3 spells CASSSPGGVAGELFF. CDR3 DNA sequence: TGTGCCAGCAGTAGCCCGGGCGGGGTCGCCGGGGAGCTGTTTTTT.

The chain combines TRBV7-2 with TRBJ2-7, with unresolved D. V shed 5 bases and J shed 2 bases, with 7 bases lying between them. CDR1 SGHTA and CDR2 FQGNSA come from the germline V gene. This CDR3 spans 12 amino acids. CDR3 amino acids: CASSGQTYEQYF. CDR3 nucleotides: TGTGCCAGCAGCGGGCAGACCTACGAGCAGTACTTC. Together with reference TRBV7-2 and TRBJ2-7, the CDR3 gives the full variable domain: GAGVSQSPSNKVTEKGKDVELRCDPISGHTALYWYRQSLGQGLEFLIYFQGNSAPDKSGLPSDRFSAERTGGSVSTLTIQRTQQEDSAVYLCASSGQTYEQYFGPGTRLTVT.

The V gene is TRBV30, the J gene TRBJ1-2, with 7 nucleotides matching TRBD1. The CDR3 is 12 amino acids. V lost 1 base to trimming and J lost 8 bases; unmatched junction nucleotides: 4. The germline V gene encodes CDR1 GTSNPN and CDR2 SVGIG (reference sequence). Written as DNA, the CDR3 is TGTGCCTGGAGTGAAGGGGGCGGGGGCTACACCTTC. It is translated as CAWSEGGGGYTF.

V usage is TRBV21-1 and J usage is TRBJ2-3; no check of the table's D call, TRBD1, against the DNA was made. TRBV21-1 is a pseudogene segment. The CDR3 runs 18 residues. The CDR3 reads CASSKAPFNGRATDTQYF. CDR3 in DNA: TGTGCCAGCAGCAAAGCGCCCTTCAATGGCAGGGCAACAGATACGCAGTATTTT.

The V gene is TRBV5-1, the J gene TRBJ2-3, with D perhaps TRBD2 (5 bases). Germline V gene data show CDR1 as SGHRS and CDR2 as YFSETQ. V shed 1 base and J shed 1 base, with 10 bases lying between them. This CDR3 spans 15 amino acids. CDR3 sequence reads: CASSLIVRGTDTQYF. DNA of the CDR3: TGCGCCAGCAGCTTGATCGTGCGGGGCACAGATACGCAGTATTTT. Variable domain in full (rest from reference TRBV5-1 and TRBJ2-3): KAGVTQTPRYLIKTRGQQVTLSCSPISGHRSVSWYQQTPGQGLQFLFEYFSETQRNKGNFPGRFSGRQFSNSRSEMNVSTLELGDSALYLCASSLIVRGTDTQYFGPGTRLTVL.

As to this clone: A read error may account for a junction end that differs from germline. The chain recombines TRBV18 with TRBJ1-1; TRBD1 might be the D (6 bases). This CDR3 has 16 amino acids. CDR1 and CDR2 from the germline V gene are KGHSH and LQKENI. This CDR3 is CASSPLPGAMNTEAFF. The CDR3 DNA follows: TGTGCCAGCTCGCCACTCCCAGGGGCGATGAACACTGAAGCTTTCTTT.

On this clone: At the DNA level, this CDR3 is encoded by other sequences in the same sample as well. CDR3 nucleotide sequence: TGCGCCAGCAGCTTGGCGCCGACAGGGGCTAACTATGGCTACACCTTC. It is translated as CASSLAPTGANYGYTF. V usage is TRBV5-1 and J usage is TRBJ1-2, with 8 bases lining up with TRBD1. The germline V gene encodes CDR1 SGHRS and CDR2 YFSETQ. The CDR3 is 16 amino acids. With 0 bases clipped from V and 0 bases from J, the junction kept 4 bases outside the gene matches.

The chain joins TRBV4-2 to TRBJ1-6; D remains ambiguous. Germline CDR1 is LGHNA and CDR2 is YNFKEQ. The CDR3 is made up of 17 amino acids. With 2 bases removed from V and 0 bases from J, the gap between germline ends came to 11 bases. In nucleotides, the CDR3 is TGTGCCAGCAGCCAATCCTTTCCGGTCTCCTATAATTCACCCCTCCACTTT. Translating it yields CASSQSFPVSYNSPLHF.

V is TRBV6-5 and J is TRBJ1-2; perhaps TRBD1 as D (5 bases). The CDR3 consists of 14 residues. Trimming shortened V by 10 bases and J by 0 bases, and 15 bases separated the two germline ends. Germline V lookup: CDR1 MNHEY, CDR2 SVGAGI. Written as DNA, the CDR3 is TGTGCCACCACCCCGGGGGAAGCTAACTATGGCTACACCTTC. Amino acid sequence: CATTPGEANYGYTF.

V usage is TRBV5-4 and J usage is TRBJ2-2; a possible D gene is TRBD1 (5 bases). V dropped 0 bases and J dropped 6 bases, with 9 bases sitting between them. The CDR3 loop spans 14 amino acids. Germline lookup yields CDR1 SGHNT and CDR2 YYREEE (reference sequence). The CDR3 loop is CASSLVGRSGELFF. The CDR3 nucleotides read TGTGCCAGCAGCTTGGTGGGGCGGTCCGGGGAGCTGTTTTTT.

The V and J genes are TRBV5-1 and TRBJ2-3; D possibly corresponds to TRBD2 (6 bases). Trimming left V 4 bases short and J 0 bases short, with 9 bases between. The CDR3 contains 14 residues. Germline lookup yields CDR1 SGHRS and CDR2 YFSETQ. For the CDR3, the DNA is TGCGCCAGCAGCCCGGGACTCAGCACAGATACGCAGTATTTT. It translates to CASSPGLSTDTQYF.

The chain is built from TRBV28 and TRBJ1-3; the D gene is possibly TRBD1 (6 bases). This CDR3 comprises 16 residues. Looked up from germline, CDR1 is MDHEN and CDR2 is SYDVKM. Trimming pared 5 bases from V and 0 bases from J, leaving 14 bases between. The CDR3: CASSPTGSASGNTIYF. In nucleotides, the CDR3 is TGTGCCAGCAGTCCTACAGGGAGCGCCTCTGGAAACACCATATATTTT.

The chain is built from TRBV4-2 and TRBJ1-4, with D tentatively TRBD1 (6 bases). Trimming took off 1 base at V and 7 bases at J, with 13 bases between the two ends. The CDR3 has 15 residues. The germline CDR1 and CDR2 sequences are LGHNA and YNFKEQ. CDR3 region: CASSQAEGGGEKLFF. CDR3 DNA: TGTGCCAGCAGCCAAGCCGAAGGGGGTGGTGAAAAACTGTTTTTT.

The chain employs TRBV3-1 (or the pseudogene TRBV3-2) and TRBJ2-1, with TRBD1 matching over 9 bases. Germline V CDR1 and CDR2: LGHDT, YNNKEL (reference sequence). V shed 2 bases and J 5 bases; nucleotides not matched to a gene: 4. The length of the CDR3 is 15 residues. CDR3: CASSQMGQGNNEQFF. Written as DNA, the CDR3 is TGTGCCAGCAGCCAAATGGGACAGGGAAACAATGAGCAGTTCTTC.

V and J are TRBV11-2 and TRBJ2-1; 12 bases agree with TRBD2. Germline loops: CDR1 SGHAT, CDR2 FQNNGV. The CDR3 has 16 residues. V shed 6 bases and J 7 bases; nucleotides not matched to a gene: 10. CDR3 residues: CASRATSGRRGNEQFF. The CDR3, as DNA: TGTGCCAGCAGAGCCACTAGCGGGAGGCGAGGGAATGAGCAGTTCTTC.

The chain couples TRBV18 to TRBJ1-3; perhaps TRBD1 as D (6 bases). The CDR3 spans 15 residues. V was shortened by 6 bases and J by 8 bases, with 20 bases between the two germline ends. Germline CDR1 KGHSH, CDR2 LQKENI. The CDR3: CASSVGQGTPDTIYF. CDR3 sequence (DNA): TGTGCCAGCTCGGTAGGGCAGGGGACCCCGGACACCATATATTTT.

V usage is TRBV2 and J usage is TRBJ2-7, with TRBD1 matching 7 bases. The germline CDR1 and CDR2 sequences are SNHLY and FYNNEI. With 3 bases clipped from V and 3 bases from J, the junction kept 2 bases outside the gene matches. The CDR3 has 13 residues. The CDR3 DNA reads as TGTGCCAGCAGTGAGGGGACAGTCTACGAGCAGTACTTC. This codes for CASSEGTVYEQYF.

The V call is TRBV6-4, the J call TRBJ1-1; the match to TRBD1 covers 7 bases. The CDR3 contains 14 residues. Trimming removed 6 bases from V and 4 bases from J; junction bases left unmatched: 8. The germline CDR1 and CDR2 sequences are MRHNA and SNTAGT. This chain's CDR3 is CASRDHDRATEAFF. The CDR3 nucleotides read TGTGCCAGCAGGGACCACGACAGGGCCACTGAAGCTTTCTTT.

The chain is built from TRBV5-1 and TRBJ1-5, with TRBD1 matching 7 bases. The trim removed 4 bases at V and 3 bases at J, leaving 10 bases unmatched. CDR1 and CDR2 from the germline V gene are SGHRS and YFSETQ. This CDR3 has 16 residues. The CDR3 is CASSPGTGAPNQPQHF. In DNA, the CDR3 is TGCGCCAGCAGCCCGGGAACAGGGGCCCCCAATCAGCCCCAGCATTTT.